The 6 T cell receptor beta chains in this list originate from one sample, sequenced in a study of blood T cell repertoires in COVID-19 (dated by TCRdb to the early 2020s). The method behind the library was the immunoSEQ multiplex PCR assay. The table comes from immuneACCESS by way of TCRdb, which keeps in-frame sequences with V and J called. Part of the clones is missing from these tables; in studies checked, under half for an unresolved V gene and the rest for unknown reasons. The sample profile shows about 160,000 clones; more than 70% of them were found once. The top ten constitute roughly 2.8% of the sample. The sequencing sample was made of peripheral blood. Receptor source: a man aged 55 to 70 with acute or convalescent COVID-19.

The chain carries TRBV30 and TRBJ1-4, with a possible D match to TRBD1 (5 bases). This CDR3 region has 13 residues. In germline, CDR1 is GTSNPN, CDR2 SVGIG (reference sequence). Trimming removed 8 bases at V and 3 bases at J, with 13 bases between. Here the CDR3 DNA reads TGTGCCGGAACCGGGACTCCTAATGAAAAACTGTTTTTT. Translation gives CAGTGTPNEKLFF.

This rearrangement joins TRBV4-2 to TRBJ1-5; 11 bases map to TRBD1. The CDR3 totals 15 residues. Trimming cost V 0 bases and J 8 bases; bases outside gene matches: 3. Germline V CDR1 and CDR2: LGHNA, YNFKEQ. The CDR3 protein is CASSQEGQGVKPQHF. The CDR3 DNA follows: TGTGCCAGCAGCCAAGAGGGACAGGGGGTGAAGCCCCAGCATTTT.

The gene calls are TRBV24-1 and TRBJ2-2, with D possibly being TRBD2 (6 bases). This CDR3 is 12 amino acids long. Trimming took 7 bases from V and 6 from J, leaving 8 bases between them. The germline V gene encodes CDR1 KGHDR and CDR2 SFDVKD. The CDR3 reads CATREGSGELFF. The CDR3 bases are TGTGCCACCAGGGAGGGCTCCGGGGAGCTGTTTTTT.

This chain connects TRBV21-1 to TRBJ1-1; no check of the table's D call, TRBD1, against the DNA was made. TRBV21-1 is a listed pseudogene. The CDR3 extends over 15 amino acids. CDR3 region: CASSSTGGLNTEAFF. The CDR3 DNA reads TGTGCCAGCAGTTCGACAGGGGGCTTGAACACTGAAGCTTTCTTT.

V and J are TRBV6-5 and TRBJ1-3; 7 nucleotides line up with TRBD1. CDR1 is MNHEY, CDR2 SVGAGI, per germline. With V trimmed by 6 bases and J by 4 bases, 6 bases remained unmatched. This CDR3 spans 14 amino acids. This CDR3 reads CASRRQGSGNTIYF. DNA of the CDR3: TGTGCCAGCAGAAGACAGGGTTCAGGAAACACCATATATTTT.

The CDR3, as DNA: TGTGCCAGCAGTGAAAATACGAGGAATGAGCAGTTCTTC. This encodes CASSENTRNEQFF. The rearrangement links TRBV2 to TRBJ2-1; unclear D gene. V lost 2 bases to trimming and J lost 7 bases, with 9 bases between them. The CDR3 consists of 13 residues. The germline V gene has CDR1 SNHLY and CDR2 FYNNEI.